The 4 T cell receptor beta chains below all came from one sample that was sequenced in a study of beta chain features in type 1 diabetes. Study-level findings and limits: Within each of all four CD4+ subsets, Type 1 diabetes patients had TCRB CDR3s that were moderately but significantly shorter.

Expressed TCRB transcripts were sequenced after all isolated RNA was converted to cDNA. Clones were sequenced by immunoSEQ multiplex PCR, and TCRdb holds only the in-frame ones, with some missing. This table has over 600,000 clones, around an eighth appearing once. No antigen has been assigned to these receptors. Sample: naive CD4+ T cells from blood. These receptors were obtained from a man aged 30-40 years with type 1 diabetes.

CDR3 residues: CASSPARDREYNEQFF. The CDR3, as DNA: TGTGCCAGCAGCCCCGCCCGGGACAGGGAATACAATGAGCAGTTCTTC. The chain uses TRBV28 and TRBJ2-1; 9 bases are shared with TRBD1. The CDR3 runs 16 residues. The germline gives CDR1 MDHEN, CDR2 SYDVKM. Unmatched junction bases numbered 10, after V lost 6 bases and J lost 4 bases.

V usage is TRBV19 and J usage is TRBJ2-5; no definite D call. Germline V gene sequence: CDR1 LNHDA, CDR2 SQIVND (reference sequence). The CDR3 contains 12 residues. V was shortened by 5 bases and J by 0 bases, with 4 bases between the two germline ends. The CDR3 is CASSEDQETQYF. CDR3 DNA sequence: TGTGCCAGTAGTGAAGACCAAGAGACCCAGTACTTC.

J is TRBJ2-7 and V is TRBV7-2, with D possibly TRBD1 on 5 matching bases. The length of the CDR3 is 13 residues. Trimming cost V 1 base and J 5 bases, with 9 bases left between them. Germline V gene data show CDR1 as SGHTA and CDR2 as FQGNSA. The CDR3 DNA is TGTGCCAGCAGCTTAGTAACCAGGGACGAGCAGTACTTC. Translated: CASSLVTRDEQYF.

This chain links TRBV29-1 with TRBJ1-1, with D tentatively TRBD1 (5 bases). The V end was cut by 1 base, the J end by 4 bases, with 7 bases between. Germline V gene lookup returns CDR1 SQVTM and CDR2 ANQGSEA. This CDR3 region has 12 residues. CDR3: CSVEGGGTEAFF. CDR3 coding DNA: TGCAGCGTTGAAGGGGGGGGCACTGAAGCTTTCTTT.